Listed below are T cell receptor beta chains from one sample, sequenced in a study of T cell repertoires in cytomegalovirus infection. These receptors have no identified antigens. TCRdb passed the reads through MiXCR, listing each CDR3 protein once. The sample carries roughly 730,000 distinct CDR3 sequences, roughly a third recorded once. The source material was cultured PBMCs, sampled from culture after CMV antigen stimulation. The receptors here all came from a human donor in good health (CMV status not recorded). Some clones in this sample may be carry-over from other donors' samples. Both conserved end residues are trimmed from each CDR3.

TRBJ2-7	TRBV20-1	SARTSERYEQY
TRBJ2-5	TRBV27	ASSPDPPWGETQY
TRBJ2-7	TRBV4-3	ASSQDAGGYEQY
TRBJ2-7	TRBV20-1	SAIPRGGRSSYEQY
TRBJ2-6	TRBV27	ATHGPNRDGANVLT
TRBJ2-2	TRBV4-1	ASSQAGAGLGGELF
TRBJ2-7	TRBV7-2	ASSFGRGYEQY
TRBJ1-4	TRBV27	ASSTRGQKLF
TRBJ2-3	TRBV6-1	ASKGGNSDTQY
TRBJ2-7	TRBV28	ASSRPRGGLKPFFSYEQY
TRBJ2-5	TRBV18	ASSAPGMVWETQY
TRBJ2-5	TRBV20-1	SARVAGGRETQY
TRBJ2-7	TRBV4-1	ASSQGWVSRRPFYEQY
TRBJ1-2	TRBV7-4	ASSVNIGYT
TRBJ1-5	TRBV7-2	ASSLARANQPQH
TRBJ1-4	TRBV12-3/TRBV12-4	ASSFGWGAGNEKLF
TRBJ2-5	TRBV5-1	ASGVQETQY
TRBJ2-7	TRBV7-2	ASSLVASSYYEQY
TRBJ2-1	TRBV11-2	ASSYPGTVNEQF
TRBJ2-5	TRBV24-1	ATSDLGEETQY
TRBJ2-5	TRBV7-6	ASSSGLVEETQY
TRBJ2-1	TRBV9	ASSPPSVAGNNEQF
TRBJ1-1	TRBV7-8	ASSLFEGNTEAF
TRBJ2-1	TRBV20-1	SARDLSGGAHEQF
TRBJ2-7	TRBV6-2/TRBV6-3	ASSLRGASYEQY
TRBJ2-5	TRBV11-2	ASSSPVVRPSTQY
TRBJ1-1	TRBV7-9	ASSSWTGIIMNTEAF
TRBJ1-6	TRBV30	AWAQRQGKDSPLH
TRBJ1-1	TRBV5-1	ASSGGTGGLDTEAF
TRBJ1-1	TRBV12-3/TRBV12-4	ASNPTGNAEAF
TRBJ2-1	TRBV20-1	SASSRGNEQF
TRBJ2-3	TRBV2	ASSRTGAGRTDTQY
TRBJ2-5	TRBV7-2	ASSSRPPETQY
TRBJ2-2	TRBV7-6	ASSLAPGSTGELF
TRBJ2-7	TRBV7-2	ASSLGLAGGSEQY
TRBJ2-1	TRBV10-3	AISDPEGGSSYNEQF
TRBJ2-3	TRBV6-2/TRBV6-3	ASSWPPPDTQY
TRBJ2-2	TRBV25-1	ASSETRANTGELF
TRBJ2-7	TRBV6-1	ASSERGRSYEQY
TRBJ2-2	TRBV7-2	ASSRSFTGELF
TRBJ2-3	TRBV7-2	ASSLVRGRRFVDTQY
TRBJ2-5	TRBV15	ATSNVASGHQETQY
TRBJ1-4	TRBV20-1	SASSGAVNEKLF
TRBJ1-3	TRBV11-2	AILMLGSGNTIY
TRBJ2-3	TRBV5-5	ASSRLSQGGGIPDTQY
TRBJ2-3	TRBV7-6	ASSQLRGASTDTQY
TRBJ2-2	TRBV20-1	SASKGAPGELF
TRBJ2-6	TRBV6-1	ASSLHRSGANVLT
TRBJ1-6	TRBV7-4	ASSGEEGTNVDSPLH
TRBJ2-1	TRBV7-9	ASSSPGLAANEQF
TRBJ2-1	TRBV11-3	ASSGWGGAGEQF
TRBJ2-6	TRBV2	ASSLPTGANVLT
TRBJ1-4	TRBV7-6	ASSSTGGSEKLF
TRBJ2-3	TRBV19	ASSQSDRAYTQY
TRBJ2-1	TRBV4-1	ASSSRVPAGGSNEQF